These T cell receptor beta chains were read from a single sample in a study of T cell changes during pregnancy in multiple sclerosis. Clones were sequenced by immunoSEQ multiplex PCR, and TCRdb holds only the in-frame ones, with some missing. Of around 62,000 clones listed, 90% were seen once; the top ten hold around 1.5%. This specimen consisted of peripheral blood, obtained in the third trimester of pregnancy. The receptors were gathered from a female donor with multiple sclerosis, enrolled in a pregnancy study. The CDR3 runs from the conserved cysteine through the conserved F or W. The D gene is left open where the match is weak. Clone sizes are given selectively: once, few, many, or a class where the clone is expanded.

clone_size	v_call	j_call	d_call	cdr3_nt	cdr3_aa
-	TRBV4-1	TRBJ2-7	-	TGCGCCAGCAGCCAGGGACTGGATCCCTACGAGCAGTACTTC	CASSQGLDPYEQYF
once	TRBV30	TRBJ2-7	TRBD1	TGTGCCTGGAGTGGTTTCGGCAGGGGGCGTTACAGGTACTTC	CAWSGFGRGRYRYF
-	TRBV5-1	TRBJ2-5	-	TGCGCCAGCAGCCCCGGGACTTCCCAAGAGACCCAGTACTTC	CASSPGTSQETQYF
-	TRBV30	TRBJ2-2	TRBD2	TGTGCCTGGGGCGGGACTAGCGGGCCCGGGGAGCTGTTTTTT	CAWGGTSGPGELFF
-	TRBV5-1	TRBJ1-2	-	TGCGCCAGCAGCTTGGAAGTACCCGGGTTGCGCTATGGCTACACCTTC	CASSLEVPGLRYGYTF
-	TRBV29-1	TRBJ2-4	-	TGCAGCGTTGGCAACAGGGGCCCCTGGGAGGACCAAAGAAACATTCAGTACTTC	CSVGNRGPWEDQRNIQYF
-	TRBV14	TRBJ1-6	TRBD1	TGTGCCAGCAGCCAAGAACAGGGGAATAATTCACCCCTCCACTTT	CASSQEQGNNSPLHF
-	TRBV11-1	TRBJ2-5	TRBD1	TGTGCCAGCAGTCGGACAGGGGCCGAAGAGACCCAGTACTTC	CASSRTGAEETQYF
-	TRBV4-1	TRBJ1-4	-	TGCGCCAGCAGCCAAGCCTTTAGACTTAAAGCAACTAATGAAAAACTGTTTTTT	CASSQAFRLKATNEKLFF
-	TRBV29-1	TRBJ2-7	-	TGCAGCGGTAGCGTGGCCTACGAGCAGTACTTC	CSGSVAYEQYF
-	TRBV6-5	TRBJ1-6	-	TGTGCCAGCAGTTCGAACAGAGATTCACCCCTCCACTTT	CASSSNRDSPLHF
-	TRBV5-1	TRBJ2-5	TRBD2	TGCGCCAGCAGCTTGAACCCGGGAGGGCAGGGAGAGACCCAGTACTTC	CASSLNPGGQGETQYF
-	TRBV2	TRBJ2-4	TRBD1	TGTGCCAGCAGTGGAAAGGGGGCTTCCAAAAACATTCAGTACTTC	CASSGKGASKNIQYF
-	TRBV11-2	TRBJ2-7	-	TGTGCCAGCACGGGAGCCTACGAGCAGTACTTC	CASTGAYEQYF
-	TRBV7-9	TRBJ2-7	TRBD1	TGTGCCAGCAGCTTAGCGACAGGGGGGAGGAGCTACGAGCAGTACTTC	CASSLATGGRSYEQYF
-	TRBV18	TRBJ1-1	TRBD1	TGTGCCAGCTCAACCGGACAGGGAATGGGCACTGAAGCTTTCTTT	CASSTGQGMGTEAFF
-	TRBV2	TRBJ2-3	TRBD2	TGTGCCAGCAGTGAAGAGGTCGCGGGGGGGGATAGCACAGATACGCAGTATTTT	CASSEEVAGGDSTDTQYF
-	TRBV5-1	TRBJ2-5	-	TGCGCCAGCGCAGAAGAAGAGACCCAGTACTTC	CASAEEETQYF
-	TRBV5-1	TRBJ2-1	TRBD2	TGCGCCAGCAGCTCCTTAGCGGGAAACTCCTACAATGAGCAGTTCTTC	CASSSLAGNSYNEQFF
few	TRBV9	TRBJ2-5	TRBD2	TGTGCCAGCAGCATAGGAAATGGGGGGGGGCAAGAGACCCAGTACTTC	CASSIGNGGGQETQYF
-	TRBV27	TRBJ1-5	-	TGTGCCAGCAGTGAACAGGGTAGGCAGCCCCAGCATTTT	CASSEQGRQPQHF
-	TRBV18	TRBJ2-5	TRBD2	TGTGCCAGCTCATACTCTAGCGGGCAAGAGACCCAGTACTTC	CASSYSSGQETQYF
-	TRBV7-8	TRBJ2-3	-	TGTGCCAGCAGCCCCGGCCGCGGCGGGAACACAGATACGCAGTATTTT	CASSPGRGGNTDTQYF
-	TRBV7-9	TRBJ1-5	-	TGTGCCAGCAGCCCCGGACGGGGGCAGCCCCAGCATTTT	CASSPGRGQPQHF
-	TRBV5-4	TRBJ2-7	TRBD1	TGTGCCAGCAGCTTGGCCCAGGGGGTGGCCTACGAGCAGTACTTC	CASSLAQGVAYEQYF
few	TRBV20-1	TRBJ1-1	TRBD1	TGCAGACCCGCCATGACAGGGAAAGCTTTCTTT	CRPAMTGKAFF
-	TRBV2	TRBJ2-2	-	TGTGCCAGCAGTGAGAAGGGGCCGAACACCGGGGAGCTGTTTTTT	CASSEKGPNTGELFF
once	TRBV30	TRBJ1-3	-	TGTGCCTGGAGTGTTTCGGGGGGAAACACCATATATTTT	CAWSVSGGNTIYF
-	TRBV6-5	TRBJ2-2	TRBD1	TGTGCCAGCATGTCGGGACAGGGGGCTTCCGGGGAGCTGTTTTTT	CASMSGQGASGELFF
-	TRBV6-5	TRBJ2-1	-	TGTGCCAGCGCCCGGGGGGCGACAACCCCTCGGAAGCAGTTCTTC	CASARGATTPRKQFF
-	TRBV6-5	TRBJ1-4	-	TGTGCCAGCAGTTCGCAGCAGGGAGGAAGTGAAAAACTGTTTTTT	CASSSQQGGSEKLFF
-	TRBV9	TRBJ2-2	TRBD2	TGTGCCAGCAGCATGGGGACTAGCGGGAGACGGGTCACCGGGGAGCTGTTTTTT	CASSMGTSGRRVTGELFF
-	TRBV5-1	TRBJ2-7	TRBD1	TGCGCCAGCAGCACCGGGACAGGGATCTACGAGCAGTACTTC	CASSTGTGIYEQYF
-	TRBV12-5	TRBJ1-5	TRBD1	TGTGCTAGTGGTTTGGTCCTGCGACAGGGAGCACAGCCCCAGCATTTT	CASGLVLRQGAQPQHF
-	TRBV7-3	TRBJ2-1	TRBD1	TGTGCCAGCAGCCCAGGGGGCGCAACTGGAAATGAGCAGTTCTTC	CASSPGGATGNEQFF
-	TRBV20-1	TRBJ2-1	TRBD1	TGCAGTGCTAGGCTGGACAGGGAGTTCTTC	CSARLDREFF
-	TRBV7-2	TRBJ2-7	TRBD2	TGTGCCAGCAGCTTAGTTAGCGGGGTCGGCAGCGAGCAGTACTTC	CASSLVSGVGSEQYF
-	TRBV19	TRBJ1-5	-	TGTGGTACCTCAGATATCGAATTCAATCAGCCCCAGCATTTT	CGTSDIEFNQPQHF
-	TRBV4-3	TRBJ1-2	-	TGCGCCAGCAGCCAAGATCAACAGGGTCAGATCGGCTACACCTTC	CASSQDQQGQIGYTF
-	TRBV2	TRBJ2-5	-	TGTGCCAGCAGTGAAGATGAGGGAGAGACCCAGTACTTC	CASSEDEGETQYF
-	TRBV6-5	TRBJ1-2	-	TGTGCCAGCAGTGGGGCTTTTGGGGGCAACTATGGCTACACCTTC	CASSGAFGGNYGYTF
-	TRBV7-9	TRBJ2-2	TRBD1	TGTGCCAGCAGTCAGGGGGCGAAAACCGGGGAGCTGTTTTTT	CASSQGAKTGELFF
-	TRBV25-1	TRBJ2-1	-	TGTGCCAGCAGTCGCTCAGGGTTCTTTAGCTCCTACAATGAGCAGTTCTTC	CASSRSGFFSSYNEQFF
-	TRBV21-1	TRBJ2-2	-	TGTGCCAGCAGCAGAGAGGGCCCCGGGGCCGGGGAGCTGTTTTTT	CASSREGPGAGELFF
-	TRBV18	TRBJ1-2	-	TGTGCCAGCGCCCCCGGTAACTATGGCTACACCTTC	CASAPGNYGYTF